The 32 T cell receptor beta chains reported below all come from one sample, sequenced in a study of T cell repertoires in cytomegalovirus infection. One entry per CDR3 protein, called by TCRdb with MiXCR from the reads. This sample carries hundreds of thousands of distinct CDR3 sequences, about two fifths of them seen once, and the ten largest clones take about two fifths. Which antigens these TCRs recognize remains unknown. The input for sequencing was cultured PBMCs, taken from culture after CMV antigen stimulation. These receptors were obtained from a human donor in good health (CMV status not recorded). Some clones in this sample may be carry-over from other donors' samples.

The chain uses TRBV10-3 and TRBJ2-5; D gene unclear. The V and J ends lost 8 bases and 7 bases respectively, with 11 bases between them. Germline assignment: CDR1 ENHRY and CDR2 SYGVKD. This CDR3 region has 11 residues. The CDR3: CAIATERTQYF. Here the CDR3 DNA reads TGTGCCATCGCGACCGAAAGGACCCAGTACTTC.

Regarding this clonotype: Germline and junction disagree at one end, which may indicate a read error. This CDR3 is CASSLFGGISAETQYF. CDR3 nucleotide sequence: TGTGCCAGCAGCTTATTCGGGGGCATTAGTGCGGAGACCCAGTACTTC. The V call is TRBV5-3, the J call TRBJ2-5, with D possibly called TRBD1 or TRBD2 (6 bases each). TRBV5-3 is designated an ORF whose function remains uncertain. The CDR3 is 16 amino acids.

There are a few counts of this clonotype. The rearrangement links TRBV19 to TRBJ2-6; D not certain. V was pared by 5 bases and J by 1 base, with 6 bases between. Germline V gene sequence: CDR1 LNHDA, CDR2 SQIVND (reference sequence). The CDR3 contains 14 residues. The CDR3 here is CASSSESGANVLTF. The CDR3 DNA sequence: TGTGCCAGTAGTTCAGAATCTGGGGCCAACGTCCTGACTTTC.

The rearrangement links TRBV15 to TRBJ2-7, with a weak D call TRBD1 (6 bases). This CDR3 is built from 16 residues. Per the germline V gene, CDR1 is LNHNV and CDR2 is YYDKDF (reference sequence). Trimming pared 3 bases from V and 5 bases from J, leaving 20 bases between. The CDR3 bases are TGTGCCACCAGCAGCCTGATAACAACCCAGGGGAACGAGCAGTACTTC. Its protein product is CATSSLITTQGNEQYF.

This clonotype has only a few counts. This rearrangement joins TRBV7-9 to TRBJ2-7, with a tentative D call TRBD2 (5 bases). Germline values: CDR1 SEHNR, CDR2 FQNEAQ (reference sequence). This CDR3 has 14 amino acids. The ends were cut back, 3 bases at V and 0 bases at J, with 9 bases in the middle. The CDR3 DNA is TGTGCCAGCAGCTTGCCGGGGAGCTCCTACGAGCAGTACTTC. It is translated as CASSLPGSSYEQYF. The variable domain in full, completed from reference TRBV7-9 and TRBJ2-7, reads DTGVSQNPRHKITKRGQNVTFRCDPISEHNRLYWYRQTLGQGPEFLTYFQNEAQLEKSRLLSDRFSAERPKGSFSTLEIQRTEQGDSAMYLCASSLPGSSYEQYFGPGTRLTVT.

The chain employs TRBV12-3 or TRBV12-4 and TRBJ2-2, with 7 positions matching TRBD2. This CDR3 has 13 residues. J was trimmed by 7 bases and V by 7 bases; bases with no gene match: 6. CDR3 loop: CASKGLVIGELFF. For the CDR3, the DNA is TGTGCCAGCAAAGGACTAGTTATCGGGGAGCTGTTTTTT.

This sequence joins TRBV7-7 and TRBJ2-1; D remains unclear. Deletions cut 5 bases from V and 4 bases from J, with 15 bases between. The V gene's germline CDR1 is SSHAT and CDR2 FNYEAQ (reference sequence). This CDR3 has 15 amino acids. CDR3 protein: CASSPRYAVYNEQFF. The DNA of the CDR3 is TGTGCCAGCAGCCCCCGGTACGCCGTGTACAATGAGCAGTTCTTC.

The chain's CDR3 is CASRGSRGPNSPLHF. The CDR3 DNA is TGTGCCAGCAGAGGTAGCAGGGGTCCGAATTCACCCCTCCACTTT. The chain uses TRBV7-8 and TRBJ1-6, with D maybe TRBD1 (6 bases). V was pared by 6 bases and J by 7 bases, with 16 bases between. Germline V gene lookup returns CDR1 SGHVS and CDR2 FQNEAQ. The CDR3 extends over 15 amino acids.

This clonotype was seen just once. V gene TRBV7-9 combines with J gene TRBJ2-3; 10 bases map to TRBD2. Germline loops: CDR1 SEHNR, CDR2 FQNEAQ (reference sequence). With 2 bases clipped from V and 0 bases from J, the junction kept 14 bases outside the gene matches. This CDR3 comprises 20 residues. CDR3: CASSLFQAGGPSGSTDTQYF. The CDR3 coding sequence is TGTGCCAGCAGCTTATTTCAAGCGGGAGGGCCCTCGGGGAGCACAGATACGCAGTATTTT. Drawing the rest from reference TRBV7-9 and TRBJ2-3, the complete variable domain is DTGVSQNPRHKITKRGQNVTFRCDPISEHNRLYWYRQTLGQGPEFLTYFQNEAQLEKSRLLSDRFSAERPKGSFSTLEIQRTEQGDSAMYLCASSLFQAGGPSGSTDTQYFGPGTRLTVL.

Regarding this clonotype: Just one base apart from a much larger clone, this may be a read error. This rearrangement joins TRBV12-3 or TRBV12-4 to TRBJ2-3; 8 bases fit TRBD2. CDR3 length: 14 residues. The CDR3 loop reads CASRLAGITDTQYF. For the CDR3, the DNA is TGTGCCAGCAGATTAGCGGGAATCACAGATACGCAGTATTTT.

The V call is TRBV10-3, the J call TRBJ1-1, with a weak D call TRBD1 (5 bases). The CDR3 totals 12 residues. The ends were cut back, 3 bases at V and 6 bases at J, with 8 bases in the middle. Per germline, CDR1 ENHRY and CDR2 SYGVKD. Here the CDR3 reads CAISDQGPEAFF. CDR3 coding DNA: TGTGCCATCAGTGATCAGGGCCCTGAAGCTTTCTTT.

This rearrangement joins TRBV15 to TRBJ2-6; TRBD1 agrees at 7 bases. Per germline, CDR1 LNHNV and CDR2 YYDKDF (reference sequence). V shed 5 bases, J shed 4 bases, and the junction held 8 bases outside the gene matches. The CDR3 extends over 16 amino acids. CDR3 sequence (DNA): TGTGCCACCAGCCCTCCCAGGGGGACCGGGGCCAACGTCCTGACTTTC. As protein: CATSPPRGTGANVLTF.

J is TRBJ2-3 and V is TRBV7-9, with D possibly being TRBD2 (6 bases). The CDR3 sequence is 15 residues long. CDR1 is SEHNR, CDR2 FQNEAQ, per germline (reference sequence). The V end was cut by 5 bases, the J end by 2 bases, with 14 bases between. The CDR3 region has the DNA TGTGCCAGCAGCCACTGGAGCGGGCCCACAGATACGCAGTATTTT. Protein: CASSHWSGPTDTQYF.

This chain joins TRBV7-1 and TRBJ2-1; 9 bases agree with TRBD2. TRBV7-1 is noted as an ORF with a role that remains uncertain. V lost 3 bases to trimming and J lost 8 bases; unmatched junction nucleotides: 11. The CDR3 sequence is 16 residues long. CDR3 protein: CASSSSGLADRDEQFF. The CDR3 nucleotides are TGTGCCAGCAGCTCTTCGGGACTAGCCGATCGGGATGAGCAGTTCTTC.

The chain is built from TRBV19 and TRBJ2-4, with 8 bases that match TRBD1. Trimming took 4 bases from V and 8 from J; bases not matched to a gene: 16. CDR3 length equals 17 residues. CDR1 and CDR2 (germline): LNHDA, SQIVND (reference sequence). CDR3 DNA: TGTGCCAGTAGTAAATTTAAGGTCAGGGGGCATGAAGACATTCAGTACTTC. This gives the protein CASSKFKVRGHEDIQYF.

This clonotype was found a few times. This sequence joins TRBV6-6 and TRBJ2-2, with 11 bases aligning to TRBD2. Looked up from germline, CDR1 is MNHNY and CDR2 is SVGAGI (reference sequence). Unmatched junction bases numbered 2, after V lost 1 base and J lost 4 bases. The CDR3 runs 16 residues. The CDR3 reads CASSYYSGGGTGELFF. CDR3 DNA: TGTGCCAGCAGTTACTATAGCGGGGGGGGCACCGGGGAGCTGTTTTTT.

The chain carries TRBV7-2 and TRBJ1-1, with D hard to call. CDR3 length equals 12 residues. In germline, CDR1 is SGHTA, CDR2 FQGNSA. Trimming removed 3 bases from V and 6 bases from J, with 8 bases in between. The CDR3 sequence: CASSFRGAEAFF. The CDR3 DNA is TGTGCCAGCAGCTTTCGAGGTGCTGAAGCTTTCTTT.

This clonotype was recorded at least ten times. The CDR3 DNA sequence: TGTGCCAGCAGCTTAGACTCCTACAATGAGCAGTTCTTC. Residues: CASSLDSYNEQFF. J is TRBJ2-1 and V is TRBV7-2; no definite D call. The CDR3 sequence is 13 residues long. Germline V gene data show CDR1 as SGHTA and CDR2 as FQGNSA. The germline V and J ends were trimmed by 1 base and 0 bases, with 1 base remaining between them.

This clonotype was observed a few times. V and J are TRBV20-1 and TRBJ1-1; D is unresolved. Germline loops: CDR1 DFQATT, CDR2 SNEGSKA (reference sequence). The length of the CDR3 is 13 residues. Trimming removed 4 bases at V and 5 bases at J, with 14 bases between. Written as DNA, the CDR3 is TGCAGTGCTACCGACCCCATGGTGACTGAAGCTTTCTTT. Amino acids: CSATDPMVTEAFF.

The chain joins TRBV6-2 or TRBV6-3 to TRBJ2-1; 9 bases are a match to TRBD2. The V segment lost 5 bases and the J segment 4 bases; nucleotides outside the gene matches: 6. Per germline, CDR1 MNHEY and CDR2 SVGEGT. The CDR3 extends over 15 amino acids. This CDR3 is CASSLAGRGYNEQFF. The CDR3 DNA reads TGTGCCAGCAGTCTAGCGGGGCGAGGGTACAATGAGCAGTTCTTC.

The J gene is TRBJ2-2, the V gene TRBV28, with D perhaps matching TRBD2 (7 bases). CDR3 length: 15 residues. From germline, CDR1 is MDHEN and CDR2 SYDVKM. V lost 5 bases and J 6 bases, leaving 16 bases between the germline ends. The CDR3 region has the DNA TGTGCCAGCAGTCCCTCCTCGGGGGGCGCCGGGGAGCTGTTTTTT. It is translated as CASSPSSGGAGELFF. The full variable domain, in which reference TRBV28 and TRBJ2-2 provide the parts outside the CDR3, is DVKVTQSSRYLVKRTGEKVFLECVQDMDHENMFWYRQDPGLGLRLIYFSYDVKMKEKGDIPEGYSVSREKKERFSLILESASTNQTSMYLCASSPSSGGAGELFFGEGSRLTVL.

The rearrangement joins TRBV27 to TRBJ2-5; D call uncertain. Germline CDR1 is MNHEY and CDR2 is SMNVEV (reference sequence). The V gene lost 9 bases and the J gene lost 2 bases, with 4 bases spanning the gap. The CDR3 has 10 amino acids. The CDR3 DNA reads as TGTGCCAGGAAACAAGAGACCCAGTACTTC. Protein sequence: CARKQETQYF.

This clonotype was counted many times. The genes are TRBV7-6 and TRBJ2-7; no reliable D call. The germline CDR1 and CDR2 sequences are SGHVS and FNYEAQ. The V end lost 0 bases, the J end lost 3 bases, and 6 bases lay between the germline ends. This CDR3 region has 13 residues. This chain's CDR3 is CASSLAQDYEQYF. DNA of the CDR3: TGTGCCAGCAGCTTAGCGCAAGACTACGAGCAGTACTTC. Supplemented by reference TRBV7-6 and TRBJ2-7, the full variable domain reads GAGVSQSPRYKVTKRGQDVALRCDPISGHVSLYWYRQALGQGPEFLTYFNYEAQQDKSGLPNDRFSAERPEGSISTLTIQRTEQRDSAMYRCASSLAQDYEQYFGPGTRLTVT.

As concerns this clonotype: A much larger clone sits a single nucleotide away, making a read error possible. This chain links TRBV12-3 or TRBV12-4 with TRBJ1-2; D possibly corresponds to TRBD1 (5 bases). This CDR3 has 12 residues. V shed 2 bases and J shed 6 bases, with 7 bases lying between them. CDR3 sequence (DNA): TGTGCCAGCAGTTTACAGGGTCATGGCTACACCTTC. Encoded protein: CASSLQGHGYTF.

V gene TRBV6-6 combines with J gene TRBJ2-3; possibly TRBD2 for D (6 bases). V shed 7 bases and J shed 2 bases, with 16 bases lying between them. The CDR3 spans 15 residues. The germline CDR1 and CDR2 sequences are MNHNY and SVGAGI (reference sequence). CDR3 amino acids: CASTRPGLITDTQYF. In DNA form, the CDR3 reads TGTGCCAGCACCCGCCCGGGACTTATCACAGATACGCAGTATTTT.

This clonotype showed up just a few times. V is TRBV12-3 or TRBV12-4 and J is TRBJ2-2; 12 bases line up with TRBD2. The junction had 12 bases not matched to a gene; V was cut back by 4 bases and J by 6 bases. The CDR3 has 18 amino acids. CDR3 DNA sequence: TGTGCCAGCAGTTCCACCCCCGCTAGCGGGAGGGCCCCCGGGGAGCTGTTTTTT. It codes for CASSSTPASGRAPGELFF.

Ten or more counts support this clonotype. The CDR3 DNA follows: TGTGCCAGCAGTAACCCCGCCGCCGCGAACAGGGGAGGTGACGAGCAGTACTTC. Protein sequence: CASSNPAAANRGGDEQYF. The chain uses TRBV7-2 and TRBJ2-7; maybe TRBD1 (7 bases). CDR3 length: 18 amino acids. Germline CDR1 is SGHTA and CDR2 is FQGNSA. Trimming removed 6 bases from V and 5 bases from J, with 29 bases in between.

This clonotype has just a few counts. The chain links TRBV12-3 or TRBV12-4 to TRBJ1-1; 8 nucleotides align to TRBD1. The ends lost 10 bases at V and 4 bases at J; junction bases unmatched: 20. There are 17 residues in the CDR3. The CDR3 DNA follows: TGTGCCAACTGCCCGGACAGGGAAGGTTGGGGCTGCACTGAAGCTTTCTTT. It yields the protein CANCPDREGWGCTEAFF.

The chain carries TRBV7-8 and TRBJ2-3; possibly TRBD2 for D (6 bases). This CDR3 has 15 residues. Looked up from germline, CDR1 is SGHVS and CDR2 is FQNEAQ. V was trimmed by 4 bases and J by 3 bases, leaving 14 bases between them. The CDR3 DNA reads TGTGCCAGCAGCTCGATGCGGGGTTATACAGATACGCAGTATTTT. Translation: CASSSMRGYTDTQYF.

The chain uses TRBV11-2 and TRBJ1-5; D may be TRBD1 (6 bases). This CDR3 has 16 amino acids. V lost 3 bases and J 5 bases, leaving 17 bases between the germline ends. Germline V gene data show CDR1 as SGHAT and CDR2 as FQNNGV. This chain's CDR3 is CASSFWGGRGDQPQHF. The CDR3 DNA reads TGTGCCAGCAGCTTCTGGGGCGGCAGGGGAGATCAGCCCCAGCATTTT.

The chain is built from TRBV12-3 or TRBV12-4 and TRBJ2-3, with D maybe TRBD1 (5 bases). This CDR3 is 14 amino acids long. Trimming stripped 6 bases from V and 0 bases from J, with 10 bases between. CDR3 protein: CASRRGRSTDTQYF. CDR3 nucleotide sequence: TGTGCCAGCAGAAGGGGTAGGAGCACAGATACGCAGTATTTT.

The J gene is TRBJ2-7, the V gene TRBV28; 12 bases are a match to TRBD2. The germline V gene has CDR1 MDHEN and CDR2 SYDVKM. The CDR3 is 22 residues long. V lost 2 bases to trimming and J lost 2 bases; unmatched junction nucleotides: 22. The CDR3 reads CASSLESPMRLAGGLVAYEQYF. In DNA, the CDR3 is TGTGCCAGCAGTTTAGAATCACCCATGCGTCTAGCGGGGGGGTTGGTTGCCTACGAGCAGTACTTC. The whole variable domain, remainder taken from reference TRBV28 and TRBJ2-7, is DVKVTQSSRYLVKRTGEKVFLECVQDMDHENMFWYRQDPGLGLRLIYFSYDVKMKEKGDIPEGYSVSREKKERFSLILESASTNQTSMYLCASSLESPMRLAGGLVAYEQYFGPGTRLTVT.